This TCR beta chain comes out of a study of CD8 T cells in Susac syndrome. General study results and limits: The study's TCR sequencing and HLA analysis covered a relatively small number of individuals, and the study acknowledged this.

To note about this clonotype: Its target is unknown.

Random-hexamer reverse transcription was applied to roughly 0.5 to 1 ug RNA. TCRdb reprocessed the immunoSEQ multiplex PCR reads via MiXCR and lists one record per CDR3 protein. In the table there are 80,000 to 90,000 distinct CDR3 sequences, roughly 91% of which are singletons. The authors sequenced TCR beta from blood CD8+ and CD4+ T cells. Negative isolation yielded CD4+ and CD8+ T cells, and FACS enriched TEMRA cells. With V trimmed by 4 bases and J by 0 bases, 13 bases remained unmatched. The CDR3 contains 19 residues. Germline V CDR1 and CDR2: SGHDT, YYEEEE. The sequence was obtained from a human donor in good health. The chain joins TRBV5-6 to TRBJ1-6, with 7 bases identical to TRBD1. Source material: CD8+ T cells from PBMCs. The CDR3 DNA reads TGTGCCAGCAGCCCACGGTCGACAGGGCCGAGCTCCTATAATTCACCCCTCCACTTT. Its protein is CASSPRSTGPSSYNSPLHF.